This T cell receptor (beta chain) was captured in a study of Ad26.COV2.S vaccination and SARS-CoV-2 variants. At the level of the study: Donor joined the COV1001 Ad26.COV2.S trial arm. Administration of Ad26.COV2.S was intramuscular, either once or twice 56 days apart.

The ends were cut back, 4 bases at V and 5 bases at J, with 11 bases in the middle. CDR1 is SGDLS and CDR2 is YYNGEE in the germline V gene. This CDR3 spans 13 amino acids. The sample's treatment: roughly 20 received Ad26.COV2.S at low or high dose, single or two shots; roughly five received placebo; per-sample allocation not given. Samples were taken on day 63 after the first vaccine or placebo injection. Cohort 1b enrolled adults aged 18-55 years in Boston. Using immunoSEQ multiplex PCR, the repertoire was profiled, and TCRdb retains in-frame clones only, with some absent. The repertoire consists of roughly 330,000 clones, with roughly 90% occurring once and the leading ten covering 4.5% to 7%. As concerns this clone: Its antigen is currently unknown.

Broader study findings: The TCR breadth and depth analyses may have produced an underestimate of total T cell responses.

The gene calls are TRBV9 and TRBJ2-3; no reliable D call. The sequencing used peripheral blood, collected in a trial of Ad26.COV2.S vaccine versus placebo. The sequence was obtained from a person aged 18 to 59 who received the Ad26.COV2.S COVID-19 vaccine or a placebo. The CDR3: CASSSQRLDTQYF. In nucleotides, the CDR3 is TGTGCCAGCAGCTCCCAACGATTAGATACGCAGTATTTT.